Shown below are 31 T cell receptor beta chains from a single sample sequenced in a study of blood T cell repertoires in COVID-19. The method was immunoSEQ multiplex PCR; TCRdb's version includes in-frame clones alone and lacks a portion of them. The sample yields 95,000 to 150,000 clones, roughly 84% seen once. Sequencing input: PBMCs or T cells enriched from blood (not recorded which). The receptor source for this set is a woman aged 25 to 39 who had recovered from COVID-19.

The gene calls are TRBV7-2 and TRBJ2-3, with 10 bases fitting TRBD2. The CDR3 length is 15 residues. The trim removed 1 base at V and 4 bases at J, leaving 2 bases unmatched. Germline loops: CDR1 SGHTA, CDR2 FQGNSA. The CDR3 bases are TGTGCCAGCAGCTTAGTCCTAGCGGGGGCAGATACGCAGTATTTT. Its translation: CASSLVLAGADTQYF.

The rearrangement joins TRBV5-4 to TRBJ2-7; no reliable D call. V was cut by 2 bases and J by 0 bases, with 12 bases left in between. There are 15 residues in the CDR3. Germline CDR1 is SGHNT and CDR2 is YYREEE (reference sequence). In DNA, the CDR3 is TGTGCCAGCAGCTTATGGTCATTTAGCTCCTACGAGCAGTACTTC. It yields the protein CASSLWSFSSYEQYF.

The V and J genes are TRBV15 and TRBJ2-5; 9 bases are shared with TRBD2. The V gene's germline CDR1 is LNHNV and CDR2 YYDKDF (reference sequence). The CDR3 length is 18 residues. V gave up 1 base and J gave up 9 bases; unmatched junction bases: 18. CDR3 amino acids: CATSRGRGSGGLDGAQYF. Written as DNA, the CDR3 is TGTGCCACCAGCAGAGGGAGGGGTAGCGGGGGCCTAGATGGGGCCCAGTACTTC.

This clone was found once. This chain uses TRBV12-5 with TRBJ2-3, with D maybe TRBD1 (7 bases). The CDR3 has 20 amino acids. Germline CDR1 is LGHNT and CDR2 is FRNRAP. The germline V and J ends were trimmed by 2 bases and 3 bases, with 27 bases remaining between them. The CDR3 is CASGLYTGASGADNTDTQYF. CDR3 bases: TGTGCTAGTGGTTTGTACACAGGGGCCTCGGGAGCTGATAATACAGATACGCAGTATTTT.

This clone showed up just a few times. V gene TRBV7-3 combines with J gene TRBJ2-7; D is perhaps TRBD2 (5 bases). Germline CDR1 is SGHTA and CDR2 is FQGTGA. Trimming removed 1 base at V and 4 bases at J, with 11 bases between. The CDR3 runs 14 residues. CDR3 residues: CASSLSYGKYEQYF. The CDR3 DNA is TGTGCCAGCAGCTTAAGTTACGGGAAATACGAGCAGTACTTC.

The chain recombines TRBV3-1 (or the pseudogene TRBV3-2) with TRBJ2-1; D might be TRBD1 (6 bases). Trimming cost V 3 bases and J 13 bases, with 13 bases left between them. Germline V gene sequence: CDR1 LGHDT, CDR2 YNNKEL (reference sequence). This CDR3 contains 12 residues. DNA of the CDR3: TGTGCCAGCAGCCATGCGACAGGCGGTCAGTTCTTC. This gives the protein CASSHATGGQFF.

The V gene is TRBV7-3, the J gene TRBJ2-1; unclear D gene. V gave up 1 base and J gave up 4 bases, with 5 bases separating them. This CDR3 is built from 13 residues. The germline CDR1 and CDR2 sequences are SGHTA and FQGTGA. The CDR3 DNA sequence: TGTGCCAGCAGCTTAAGCGGATACAATGAGCAGTTCTTC. Protein sequence: CASSLSGYNEQFF.

This rearrangement joins TRBV4-1 to TRBJ2-7; D remains ambiguous. Per germline, CDR1 MGHRA and CDR2 YSYEKL. Trimming removed 2 bases at V and 3 bases at J, with 14 bases between. There are 15 residues in the CDR3. The CDR3 sequence: CASSQLIGNSYEQYF. The CDR3 nucleotides read TGCGCCAGCAGCCAACTGATAGGCAACAGCTACGAGCAGTACTTC.

This chain joins TRBV18 and TRBJ1-5; 7 nucleotides align to TRBD1. Germline V lookup: CDR1 KGHSH, CDR2 LQKENI. The length of the CDR3 is 14 residues. V lost 5 bases, J lost 8 bases, and 9 bases stayed unmatched. DNA of the CDR3: TGTGCCAGCTCAGACCGGGGACAGCTGGAGCCCCAGCATTTT. It specifies CASSDRGQLEPQHF.

The J gene is TRBJ2-5, the V gene TRBV7-9; TRBD2 is a possible D gene (6 bases). This CDR3 region has 14 residues. Trimming left V 5 bases short and J 7 bases short, with 17 bases between. Germline values: CDR1 SEHNR, CDR2 FQNEAQ (reference sequence). The CDR3 DNA sequence: TGTGCCAGCAGCACCCCGGGCCGGGGGAGGACCCAGTACTTC. This translates into CASSTPGRGRTQYF.

V usage is TRBV6-6 and J usage is TRBJ2-2; tentatively, D is TRBD1 (6 bases). The V and J ends lost 7 bases and 6 bases respectively, with 12 bases between them. Per the germline V gene, CDR1 is MNHNY and CDR2 is SVGAGI (reference sequence). This CDR3 has 13 residues. The CDR3 here is CASTLDRPGELFF. In DNA form, the CDR3 reads TGTGCCAGCACCCTAGACAGGCCCGGGGAGCTGTTTTTT.

As for this clone: At one boundary the junction diverges from the germline segment, which might be a read error. The genes are TRBV7-3 and TRBJ2-3; the D gene is possibly TRBD2 (7 bases). Germline CDR1 is SGHTA and CDR2 is FQGTGA. CDR3 size: 14 residues. In DNA form, the CDR3 reads TGCGCCAGCAGCTTGGGGGGGGCCACAGATACGCAGTATTTT. Translating gives CASSLGGATDTQYF.

The chain links TRBV19 to TRBJ2-3, with D hard to call. V dropped 8 bases and J dropped 1 base, with 10 bases sitting between them. In germline, CDR1 is LNHDA, CDR2 SQIVND (reference sequence). The length of the CDR3 is 13 residues. The CDR3 reads CASLPVGTDTQYF. CDR3 sequence (DNA): TGTGCCAGTCTTCCCGTAGGCACAGATACGCAGTATTTT. Using reference TRBV19 and TRBJ2-3 for the parts outside the CDR3, the full variable domain is DGGITQSPKYLFRKEGQNVTLSCEQNLNHDAMYWYRQDPGQGLRLIYYSQIVNDFQKGDIAEGYSVSREKKESFPLTVTSAQKNPTAFYLCASLPVGTDTQYFGPGTRLTVL.

The V call is TRBV9, the J call TRBJ1-1; a weak D match, TRBD1 (5 bases). Germline V gene data show CDR1 as SGDLS and CDR2 as YYNGEE. The CDR3 has 14 amino acids. V dropped 0 bases and J dropped 5 bases, with 11 bases sitting between them. The CDR3 spells CASSVGGLRTEAFF. The CDR3 coding sequence is TGTGCCAGCAGCGTAGGGGGACTGCGGACTGAAGCTTTCTTT. The full variable domain, in which reference TRBV9 and TRBJ1-1 provide the parts outside the CDR3, is DSGVTQTPKHLITATGQRVTLRCSPRSGDLSVYWYQQSLDQGLQFLIQYYNGEERAKGNILERFSAQQFPDLHSELNLSSLELGDSALYFCASSVGGLRTEAFFGQGTRLTVV.

The genes are TRBV2 and TRBJ1-6; 7 bases line up with TRBD1. CDR3 length equals 16 residues. J gave up 6 bases and V 5 bases, and 10 bases lay outside the gene matches. The germline V gene has CDR1 SNHLY and CDR2 FYNNEI. CDR3 DNA: TGTGCCAGCAGTACCCCGACAGGGTTTTCTAATTCACCCCTCCACTTT. Translation gives CASSTPTGFSNSPLHF. Together with reference TRBV2 and TRBJ1-6, the CDR3 gives the full variable domain: EPEVTQTPSHQVTQMGQEVILRCVPISNHLYFYWYRQILGQKVEFLVSFYNNEISEKSEIFDDQFSVERPDGSNFTLKIRSTKLEDSAMYFCASSTPTGFSNSPLHFGNGTRLTVT.

The genes are TRBV5-1 and TRBJ1-1; D gene uncertain. Germline V CDR1 and CDR2: SGHRS, YFSETQ. The CDR3 is 14 residues long. V lost 0 bases to trimming and J lost 0 bases, with 6 bases between them. The CDR3 reads CASSLDSVNTEAFF. In nucleotides, the CDR3 is TGCGCCAGCAGCTTGGATTCGGTGAACACTGAAGCTTTCTTT.

The chain recombines TRBV29-1 with TRBJ2-1, with D perhaps matching TRBD2 (5 bases). Per the germline V gene, CDR1 is SQVTM and CDR2 is ANQGSEA. CDR3 length equals 14 residues. The V and J ends lost 3 bases and 0 bases respectively, with 9 bases between them. In nucleotides, the CDR3 is TGCAGCGTTGAGGGTGGGAGCTCCTACAATGAGCAGTTCTTC. This sequence encodes CSVEGGSSYNEQFF.

The rearrangement joins TRBV5-6 to TRBJ2-7; 12 nucleotides line up with TRBD2. V was clipped by 3 bases and J by 7 bases; unmatched bases: 5. CDR3 length: 14 amino acids. Per the germline V gene, CDR1 is SGHDT and CDR2 is YYEEEE. The CDR3 reads CASSWTSGIGEQYF. The CDR3 DNA reads TGTGCCAGCAGCTGGACTAGCGGGATCGGTGAGCAGTACTTC.

The chain employs TRBV5-1 and TRBJ1-1; D perhaps matches TRBD1 (6 bases). The CDR3 contains 14 residues. Trimming shortened V by 6 bases and J by 1 base, and 13 bases separated the two germline ends. The V gene's germline CDR1 is SGHRS and CDR2 YFSETQ. The DNA for the CDR3 is TGCGCCAGCAACCATGGACAGACGAACACTGAAGCTTTCTTT. Amino acid sequence: CASNHGQTNTEAFF.

This clone has just a few counts. The chain recombines TRBV3-1 (or the pseudogene TRBV3-2) with TRBJ1-1; TRBD1 aligns across 7 bases. The J segment lost 5 bases and the V segment lost 4 bases, leaving 10 bases of the junction unmatched. Germline V lookup: CDR1 LGHDT, CDR2 YNNKEL (reference sequence). The CDR3 consists of 15 residues. CDR3 nucleotides: TGTGCCAGCAGCCTTCGACAGGGAAGGGGAACTGAAGCTTTCTTT. Protein: CASSLRQGRGTEAFF.

The chain joins TRBV4-1 to TRBJ2-1; 8 bases match TRBD2. This CDR3 region has 15 residues. In germline, CDR1 is MGHRA, CDR2 YSYEKL. The trim removed 5 bases at V and 0 bases at J, leaving 3 bases unmatched. The CDR3, as DNA: TGCGCCAGCAGCAGCAGCGGGAGCTCCTACAATGAGCAGTTCTTC. The encoded protein is CASSSSGSSYNEQFF.

The rearrangement links TRBV7-2 to TRBJ1-5; a possible D gene is TRBD1 (5 bases). The V and J ends lost 1 base and 7 bases respectively, with 14 bases between them. Germline V CDR1 and CDR2: SGHTA, FQGNSA. CDR3 size: 15 residues. This chain's CDR3 is CASSLDAGAYQPQHF. DNA for the CDR3: TGTGCCAGCAGCTTAGATGCTGGGGCGTACCAGCCCCAGCATTTT. The variable domain in full, with the rest retrieved from reference TRBV7-2 and TRBJ1-5, is GAGVSQSPSNKVTEKGKDVELRCDPISGHTALYWYRQSLGQGLEFLIYFQGNSAPDKSGLPSDRFSAERTGGSVSTLTIQRTQQEDSAVYLCASSLDAGAYQPQHFGDGTRLSIL.

This rearrangement joins TRBV19 to TRBJ2-3; TRBD1 might be the D (6 bases). Germline CDR1 and CDR2: LNHDA and SQIVND (reference sequence). This CDR3 contains 16 residues. V dropped 4 bases and J dropped 0 bases, with 14 bases sitting between them. The CDR3 DNA follows: TGTGCCAGTAGTACAGGGACACGCTCAAGCACAGATACGCAGTATTTT. Protein sequence: CASSTGTRSSTDTQYF.

Concerning this clone itself: Relative to the germline gene, one junction end is altered; a read error may explain this. Other nucleotide sequences in the sample specify the same CDR3. The chain is built from TRBV4-3 and TRBJ2-3, with D tentatively TRBD2 (6 bases). Germline-derived CDR1 and CDR2 are LGHNA and YSLEER. There are 16 residues in the CDR3. CDR3 amino acids: CASSQGLALASDTQYF. The DNA for the CDR3 is TGCGCCAGCAGCCAAGGTCTTGCACTAGCTTCAGATACACAGTATTTT.

J is TRBJ2-7 and V is TRBV27; the match to TRBD2 covers 9 bases. V lost 2 bases and J lost 4; bases outside the gene matches: 3. The CDR3 covers 14 residues. Per the germline V gene, CDR1 is MNHEY and CDR2 is SMNVEV (reference sequence). The CDR3 DNA is TGTGCCAGCAGTTTAAATCTAGCGGGGTACGAGCAGTACTTC. Residues: CASSLNLAGYEQYF.

V usage is TRBV7-9 and J usage is TRBJ1-4, with 7 bases matching TRBD1. After removal of 1 base from V and 8 bases from J, the junction contained 10 bases not matched to a gene. The CDR3 length is 16 residues. CDR1 and CDR2 (germline): SEHNR, FQNEAQ (reference sequence). The DNA of the CDR3 is TGTGCCAGCAGCTTAGTGGCGTCGGCAGGGGGAGAAAAACTGTTTTTT. This sequence encodes CASSLVASAGGEKLFF. The whole variable domain, remainder taken from reference TRBV7-9 and TRBJ1-4, is DTGVSQNPRHKITKRGQNVTFRCDPISEHNRLYWYRQTLGQGPEFLTYFQNEAQLEKSRLLSDRFSAERPKGSFSTLEIQRTEQGDSAMYLCASSLVASAGGEKLFFGSGTQLSVL.

The chain has TRBV7-6 and TRBJ2-7, with 13 bases lining up with TRBD2. The J segment lost 0 bases and the V segment lost 5 bases, leaving 13 bases of the junction unmatched. The germline V gene encodes CDR1 SGHVS and CDR2 FNYEAQ. There are 19 residues in the CDR3. For the CDR3, the DNA is TGTGCCAGCAGCCCGAGCAGACTAGCGGGAGGTCGGCACTCCTACGAGCAGTACTTC. Translated, it gives CASSPSRLAGGRHSYEQYF.

The chain employs TRBV28 and TRBJ2-5; the D gene is possibly TRBD1 (6 bases). The V gene's germline CDR1 is MDHEN and CDR2 SYDVKM. This CDR3 has 15 residues. Trimming shortened V by 2 bases and J by 0 bases, and 10 bases separated the two germline ends. CDR3: CASSLDRMYQETQYF. The CDR3 DNA is TGTGCCAGCAGTTTAGACAGGATGTACCAAGAGACCCAGTACTTC. Full variable domain (outside the CDR3, taken from reference TRBV28 and TRBJ2-5): DVKVTQSSRYLVKRTGEKVFLECVQDMDHENMFWYRQDPGLGLRLIYFSYDVKMKEKGDIPEGYSVSREKKERFSLILESASTNQTSMYLCASSLDRMYQETQYFGPGTRLLVL.

The chain links TRBV7-3 to TRBJ2-1; TRBD2 aligns across 9 bases. CDR1 and CDR2 from the germline V gene are SGHTA and FQGTGA. The junction had 2 bases not matched to a gene; V was cut back by 0 bases and J by 8 bases. This CDR3 has 14 amino acids. This CDR3 reads CASSLTGLAHEQFF. CDR3 sequence (DNA): TGTGCCAGCAGCTTAACGGGACTAGCCCATGAGCAGTTCTTC. Combining the CDR3 with reference TRBV7-3 and TRBJ2-1 gives the whole variable domain GAGVSQTPSNKVTEKGKYVELRCDPISGHTALYWYRQSLGQGPEFLIYFQGTGAADDSGLPNDRFFAVRPEGSVSTLKIQRTERGDSAVYLCASSLTGLAHEQFFGPGTRLTVL.

This clone appeared once. The rearrangement joins TRBV2 to TRBJ2-5; 8 bases match TRBD1. The CDR3 sequence is 13 residues long. The V gene end was trimmed by 5 bases and the J gene end by 4 bases; junction bases not matched to a gene: 3. Germline loops: CDR1 SNHLY, CDR2 FYNNEI. The CDR3 sequence: CASSPGTGETQYF. For the CDR3, the DNA is TGTGCCAGCAGTCCCGGGACAGGAGAGACCCAGTACTTC.

The chain employs TRBV7-2 and TRBJ1-3, with 9 bases fitting TRBD1. V trimming: 4 bases; J trimming: 2 bases; junction bases outside the gene matches: 6. This CDR3 spans 16 amino acids. Germline CDR1 and CDR2: SGHTA and FQGNSA. CDR3 sequence (DNA): TGTGCCAGCAGCTCCCGGGACAGGGTAGCTGGAAACACCATATATTTT. It encodes CASSSRDRVAGNTIYF.